These 16 T cell receptor beta chains were sequenced from one sample in a study of cytotoxic CD8 clonotypes in ibrutinib-treated CLL. This table comes from immunoSEQ multiplex PCR, and its TCRdb copy is limited to in-frame clones, with some not included. In the table there are roughly 150,000 clones, more than 75% of which are singletons. Material: PBMCs, obtained after 12 months of ibrutinib treatment. These TCRs come from a human donor with chronic lymphocytic leukemia.

The chain uses TRBV5-4 and TRBJ1-1, with D hard to call. Trimming cost V 1 base and J 1 base, with 5 bases left between them. This CDR3 contains 13 residues. Per the germline V gene, CDR1 is SGHNT and CDR2 is YYREEE (reference sequence). The CDR3 loop reads CASSLTENTEAFF. CDR3 nucleotide sequence: TGTGCCAGCAGCTTGACAGAGAACACTGAAGCTTTCTTT.

The V gene is TRBV7-9, the J gene TRBJ2-1; possibly TRBD1 or TRBD2 for D (5 bases each). The germline V gene encodes CDR1 SEHNR and CDR2 FQNEAQ (reference sequence). V dropped 7 bases and J dropped 7 bases, with 20 bases sitting between them. The CDR3 is 15 residues long. CDR3 amino acids: CASTLRGVGVNEQFF. DNA for the CDR3: TGTGCCAGCACCCTCAGAGGGGTCGGGGTTAATGAGCAGTTCTTC.

In DNA, the CDR3 is TGTGCCAGCAGCGGGGGTACGGGTTATAATTCACCCCTCCACTTT. This encodes CASSGGTGYNSPLHF. The chain employs TRBV9 and TRBJ1-6; D is uncertain. V was cut by 3 bases and J by 4 bases, with 11 bases left in between. Germline CDR1 SGDLS, CDR2 YYNGEE. CDR3 length: 15 amino acids. Combining the CDR3 with reference TRBV9 and TRBJ1-6 gives the whole variable domain DSGVTQTPKHLITATGQRVTLRCSPRSGDLSVYWYQQSLDQGLQFLIQYYNGEERAKGNILERFSAQQFPDLHSELNLSSLELGDSALYFCASSGGTGYNSPLHFGNGTRLTVT.

V gene TRBV7-8 combines with J gene TRBJ2-7; 7 positions agree with TRBD1. The CDR3 length is 16 residues. Trimming took 4 bases from V and 6 from J; bases not matched to a gene: 15. Germline CDR1 is SGHVS and CDR2 is FQNEAQ. CDR3 bases: TGTGCCAGCAGCTCCGGTTACAGGGGAACGGAAACCGAGCAGTACTTC. Its protein is CASSSGYRGTETEQYF.

The genes are TRBV7-2 and TRBJ2-1; no clear D gene. The germline gives CDR1 SGHTA, CDR2 FQGNSA. V was pared by 2 bases and J by 7 bases, with 18 bases between. The CDR3 extends over 16 amino acids. In DNA, the CDR3 is TGTGCCAGCAGCTTAAGGGCCCCCGACTTCGGAAATGAGCAGTTCTTC. Its protein product is CASSLRAPDFGNEQFF.

This clone has only a few counts. The chain combines TRBV27 with TRBJ2-2, with 8 bases aligning to TRBD1. The CDR3 is 14 amino acids. The V and J ends lost 6 bases and 9 bases, in that order; junction bases with no gene match: 9. In germline, CDR1 is MNHEY, CDR2 SMNVEV (reference sequence). CDR3 loop: CASSSDRGTRELFF. As DNA, the CDR3 is TGTGCCAGCAGCTCCGACAGGGGCACGAGGGAGCTGTTTTTT.

This rearrangement joins TRBV29-1 to TRBJ2-1; 8 bases fit TRBD2. This CDR3 region has 16 residues. Looked up from germline, CDR1 is SQVTM and CDR2 is ANQGSEA. V trimming: 0 bases; J trimming: 6 bases; junction bases outside the gene matches: 10. The CDR3 DNA reads as TGCAGCGTTGAAGATTGGTCCAGCGGGAGTACCAATGAGCAGTTCTTC. Residues: CSVEDWSSGSTNEQFF.

This clone was detected only a few times. This rearrangement joins TRBV10-3 to TRBJ2-4, with D tentatively TRBD1 (6 bases). CDR1 and CDR2 from the germline V gene are ENHRY and SYGVKD. The CDR3 has 14 residues. Trimming shortened V by 4 bases and J by 5 bases, and 12 bases separated the two germline ends. CDR3 bases: TGTGCCATCAGTGCCTCGGGACAAGAAAACATTCAGTACTTC. Its protein is CAISASGQENIQYF.

This chain connects TRBV27 to TRBJ2-6; possible D gene TRBD2, 9 bases. Germline CDR1 is MNHEY and CDR2 is SMNVEV (reference sequence). V shed 6 bases and J shed 0 bases, with 27 bases lying between them. CDR3 size: 21 residues. The CDR3: CASRLRGGAGGPTSGANVLTF. CDR3 nucleotide sequence: TGTGCCAGCAGACTTCGCGGGGGGGCAGGGGGCCCCACCTCTGGGGCCAACGTCCTGACTTTC.

The V gene is TRBV7-8, the J gene TRBJ2-5; 9 bases are shared with TRBD1. This CDR3 has 15 residues. V was pared by 4 bases and J by 5 bases, with 8 bases of the junction left unmatched. Germline assignment: CDR1 SGHVS and CDR2 FQNEAQ. The CDR3 spells CASSSSTGTGETQYF. The CDR3, as DNA: TGTGCCAGCAGCTCGTCGACAGGGACAGGGGAGACCCAGTACTTC.

This rearrangement joins TRBV28 to TRBJ1-2; no reliable D call. The CDR3 consists of 16 residues. Germline V gives CDR1 MDHEN, CDR2 SYDVKM. Trimming left V 4 bases short and J 4 bases short, with 19 bases between. CDR3 sequence: CASSSRVVLFSYGYTF. The DNA for the CDR3 is TGTGCCAGCAGTTCACGAGTGGTGCTTTTTAGCTATGGCTACACCTTC.

V usage is TRBV15 and J usage is TRBJ1-3; perhaps TRBD1 as D (5 bases). V was pared by 0 bases and J by 9 bases, with 12 bases between. The CDR3 is 14 residues long. Looked up from germline, CDR1 is LNHNV and CDR2 is YYDKDF (reference sequence). The CDR3 DNA follows: TGTGCCACCAGCAGAGATGAGGCCGGGGGCACCATATATTTT. Amino acid sequence: CATSRDEAGGTIYF.

The chain recombines TRBV27 with TRBJ2-2; 10 nucleotides line up with TRBD1. Looked up from germline, CDR1 is MNHEY and CDR2 is SMNVEV (reference sequence). Trimming at V came to 5 bases and at J to 4 bases, leaving 7 bases not matched to a gene. The length of the CDR3 is 16 residues. Written as DNA, the CDR3 is TGTGCCAGCAGTCCGCAGACAGGGGGCGGCACCGGGGAGCTGTTTTTT. It translates to CASSPQTGGGTGELFF.

The V and J genes are TRBV28 and TRBJ1-2; D is uncertain. Looked up from germline, CDR1 is MDHEN and CDR2 is SYDVKM. CDR3 length: 12 residues. V lost 4 bases and J lost 6, with 9 bases in between. The CDR3 region is CASSSGRDGYTF. In DNA, the CDR3 is TGTGCCAGCAGTTCCGGGAGAGATGGCTACACCTTC.

The chain recombines TRBV28 with TRBJ1-2, with D perhaps matching TRBD1 (5 bases). CDR1 and CDR2 from the germline V gene are MDHEN and SYDVKM. Trimming pared 2 bases from V and 0 bases from J, leaving 7 bases between. The CDR3 runs 14 residues. The CDR3 bases are TGTGCCAGCAGTTTAAGAGGGGCTAACTATGGCTACACCTTC. It encodes CASSLRGANYGYTF.

The chain is built from TRBV2 and TRBJ2-7; no firm D call. The CDR3 has 14 residues. V dropped 6 bases and J dropped 4 bases, with 16 bases sitting between them. CDR1 SNHLY and CDR2 FYNNEI come from the germline V gene. CDR3 region: CASRTLATDYEQYF. CDR3 bases: TGTGCCAGCAGGACGTTAGCTACCGATTACGAGCAGTACTTC.